This record looks at one T cell receptor beta chain sequence and its context. Its antigen is as yet unknown. These data belong to a study of graft-versus-host responses after intestinal transplantation. Study in general: Grafts were multivisceral, liver-intestinal, or isolated intestinal.

Here immunoSEQ multiplex PCR was the method, and the copy in TCRdb shows in-frame clones only, minus some. Here the sample spans fewer than 130,000 clones, approximately 92% being singletons. General observations from the study: Declining HvG levels early post-transplant were linked to peak circulating GvH clone levels. The marrow of recipients harbored GvH clones, and ileum or blood showed some of them first. The presence of high graft-versus-host to host-versus-graft clonal ratios in allografts characterized patients with graft-donor T cell macrochimerism.

The CDR3 length is 15 residues. Trimming took 5 bases from V and 6 from J, leaving 20 bases between them. Germline loops: CDR1 SGHAT, CDR2 FQNNGV. The material was unstimulated CD8+ T cells sorted from spleen or lymph node cells, obtained before intestinal transplant. This receptor was taken from a human donor who received an intestinal transplant. The rearrangement joins TRBV11-2 to TRBJ2-7, with a tentative D call TRBD2 (6 bases). The CDR3 nucleotides are TGTGCCAGCAGCCCCCTACGGGGGACGGTCGCCGAGCAGTACTTC. Translated: CASSPLRGTVAEQYF.